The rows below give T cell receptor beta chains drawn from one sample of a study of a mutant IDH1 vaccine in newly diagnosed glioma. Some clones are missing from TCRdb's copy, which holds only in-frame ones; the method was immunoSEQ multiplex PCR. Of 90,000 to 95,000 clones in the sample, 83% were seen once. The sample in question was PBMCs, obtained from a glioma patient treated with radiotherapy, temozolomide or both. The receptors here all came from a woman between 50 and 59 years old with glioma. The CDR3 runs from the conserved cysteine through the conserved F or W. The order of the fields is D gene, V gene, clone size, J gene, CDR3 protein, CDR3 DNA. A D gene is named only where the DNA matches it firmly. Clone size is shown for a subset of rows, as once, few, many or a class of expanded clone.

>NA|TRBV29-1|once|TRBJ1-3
CSAVVGINSGNTIYF
TGCAGCGCCGTGGTGGGAATAAACTCTGGAAACACCATATATTTT
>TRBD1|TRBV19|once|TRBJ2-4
CASSLQGASSLVKNIQYF
TGTGCCAGTAGTCTACAGGGGGCGTCGAGTTTGGTCAAAAACATTCAGTACTTC
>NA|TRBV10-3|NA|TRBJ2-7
CAISDTRGGYEQYF
TGTGCCATCAGTGATACCCGAGGAGGCTACGAGCAGTACTTC
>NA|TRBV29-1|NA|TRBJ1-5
CSVAEGTPGGPQHF
TGCAGCGTTGCCGAAGGGACGCCCGGCGGGCCCCAGCATTTT
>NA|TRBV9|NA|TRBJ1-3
CASSGNTIYF
TGTGCCAGCTCTGGAAACACCATATATTTT
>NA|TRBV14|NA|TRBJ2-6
CASSQAAGLLSSGANVLTF
TGTGCCAGCAGCCAAGCCGCGGGACTCCTGAGCTCTGGGGCCAACGTCCTGACTTTC
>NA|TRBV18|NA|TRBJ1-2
CASSLDEEGGYTF
TGTGCCAGCTCACTCGATGAAGAGGGAGGCTACACCTTC
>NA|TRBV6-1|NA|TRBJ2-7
CASSEALDRGEQYF
TGTGCCAGCAGTGAAGCATTGGATCGGGGCGAGCAGTACTTC
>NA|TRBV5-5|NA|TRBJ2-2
CASSLYWGFTGELFF
TGTGCCAGCAGCTTGTACTGGGGATTCACCGGGGAGCTGTTTTTT
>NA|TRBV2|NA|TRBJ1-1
CASSGYRQDTEAFF
TGTGCCAGCAGTGGTTACAGACAAGACACTGAAGCTTTCTTT
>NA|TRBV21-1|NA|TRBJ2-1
CASSRTGEYNEQFF
TGTGCCAGCAGTAGGACAGGGGAATACAATGAGCAGTTCTTC
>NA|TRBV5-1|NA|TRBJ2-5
CASSLSAKFREKETQYF
TGCGCCAGCAGCTTGTCGGCGAAATTCAGGGAGAAGGAGACCCAGTACTTC
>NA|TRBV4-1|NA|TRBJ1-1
CASSLGGLGDTEAFF
TGCGCCAGCAGCCTCGGCGGCCTAGGGGACACTGAAGCTTTCTTT
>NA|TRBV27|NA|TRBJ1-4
CASAPEGNANEKLFF
TGTGCCAGCGCCCCCGAGGGGAACGCTAATGAAAAACTGTTTTTT
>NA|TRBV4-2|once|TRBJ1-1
CASSQSGLYTEAFF
TGTGCCAGCAGCCAATCTGGGCTTTACACTGAAGCTTTCTTT
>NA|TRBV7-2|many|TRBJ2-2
CASSSDTGELFF
TGTGCCAGCAGCTCGGACACCGGGGAGCTGTTTTTT
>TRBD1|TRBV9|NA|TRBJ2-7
CASSAGQAGYEQYF
TGTGCCAGCAGCGCAGGACAGGCAGGCTACGAGCAGTACTTC
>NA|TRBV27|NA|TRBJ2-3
CASSLGGSTDTQYF
TGTGCCAGCAGTTTAGGGGGGAGCACAGATACGCAGTATTTT
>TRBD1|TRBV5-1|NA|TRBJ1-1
CASSLNPGGTEAFF
TGCGCCAGCAGCTTGAACCCAGGGGGCACTGAAGCTTTCTTT
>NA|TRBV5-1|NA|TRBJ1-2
CASSLDSYYGYTF
TGCGCCAGCAGCTTGGACAGTTACTATGGCTACACCTTC